Reported below is one TCR beta chain. The antigen is not known. Amplification used 60 Vbeta primers and 13 Jbeta primers. Profiled with immunoSEQ multiplex PCR; TCRdb holds only in-frame clones, not every one. Among tens of thousands of clones listed, more than 65% were seen once. These data come from a study of cytomegalovirus exposure and HLA in healthy donors. Whole-study results and caveats: A few CMV-associated chains proved CMV antigen-specific in vitro. Further analysis, carried out later, found HLA-associated TCR beta chains more clonally expanded than equally common other chains. An analysis was carried out later, and it reportedly showed fewer N-insertions in an Asian-associated ancestry cluster than the approximately 610-donor mean.

The TCR originated in a man aged 25 to 40 in good health and CMV-seronegative. Material for sequencing was PBMCs.

CDR3 residues: CASRGTSENTGELFF. The CDR3 nucleotides read TGTGCCAGCAGAGGGACTAGCGAGAACACCGGGGAGCTGTTTTTT. The rearrangement joins TRBV2 to TRBJ2-2; TRBD2 matches at 10 bases. This CDR3 is built from 15 residues. The ends lost 6 bases at V and 1 base at J; junction bases unmatched: 2. Germline V gene lookup returns CDR1 SNHLY and CDR2 FYNNEI.